This section outlines one TCR beta chain sequence together with its context. The data are from a study of T cell responses to AZD1222 COVID-19 vaccine. Sequenced by immunoSEQ multiplex PCR; TCRdb stores in-frame clones only, minus some. The sample shows some 150,000 clones, 75% to 90% of them seen only once. The sequencing used peripheral blood, collected 28 days after the second AZD1222 dose. This sequence was found in an adult who received the AZD1222 COVID-19 vaccine.

The chain's CDR3 is CASRHRGRGETQYF. The CDR3 region has the DNA TGTGCCAGCAGACACAGGGGGCGAGGCGAGACCCAGTACTTC. V is TRBV27 and J is TRBJ2-5; 9 bases align to TRBD1. The CDR3 consists of 14 residues. Germline CDR1 MNHEY, CDR2 SMNVEV (reference sequence). The junction had 7 bases not matched to a gene; V was cut back by 6 bases and J by 5 bases.